This T cell receptor beta chain originates from a study of blood T cell repertoires in COVID-19. Turning to the study itself: COVID-19 samples collected from the United States, Italy and Spain covered acute and convalescent phases.

Only in-frame clones appear in the TCRdb table, and some are missing; sequencing was by immunoSEQ multiplex PCR. Among about 220,000 clones listed, 80% to 90% were seen once. What was sequenced was PBMCs or T cells enriched from blood (not recorded which). The source of this sequence is a woman aged 45-60 years who had been exposed to COVID-19.

Here the CDR3 reads CAFGGSRETQYF. CDR3 coding DNA: TGTGCCTTTGGGGGGAGTAGAGAGACCCAGTACTTC. The J gene is TRBJ2-5, the V gene TRBV2, with D possibly being TRBD2 (6 bases). The CDR3 length is 12 residues. Germline CDR1 is SNHLY and CDR2 is FYNNEI. V lost 11 bases and J lost 4, with 14 bases in between.